These T cell receptor beta chains were read from a single sample in a study of cytomegalovirus exposure and HLA in healthy donors. TCRdb keeps only in-frame clones here, not all; method: immunoSEQ multiplex PCR. Of roughly 97,000 clones in the sample, about 80% are singletons; the top ten hold approximately 6.3%. The sequencing sample was made of PBMCs. These receptors came from a man between 60 and 75 years old in good health and CMV-seropositive. CDR3s include the opening cysteine and the closing phenylalanine or tryptophan. A D gene is named only where the DNA matches it firmly. Size is omitted from some rows. Given values are once, few, many or a class for expanded clones.

v_call,j_call,d_call,clone_size,cdr3_nt,cdr3_aa
TRBV7-2,TRBJ2-1,TRBD2,-,TGTGCCAGCAGCCCAGGGACTAGTTCCACATTCGGTGAGCAGTTCTTC,CASSPGTSSTFGEQFF
TRBV19,TRBJ2-6,TRBD2,-,TGTGCCAGTAGTACCTTCCGGGACTATACTTCTGGGGCCAACGTCCTGACTTTC,CASSTFRDYTSGANVLTF
TRBV6-1,TRBJ1-1,TRBD1,-,TGTGCCAGCAGTGGGGGAAGGACAGGGGGCGTGTGGAACACTGAAGCTTTCTTT,CASSGGRTGGVWNTEAFF
TRBV19,TRBJ2-2,-,-,TGTGCCAGTAGTATAGAGGTACAGACGAACACCGGGGAGCTGTTTTTT,CASSIEVQTNTGELFF
TRBV9,TRBJ1-2,-,-,TGTGCCAGCAGCGTGGGGGCTGGTGGCTACACCTTC,CASSVGAGGYTF
TRBV5-1,TRBJ1-2,-,-,TGCGCCAGCAGCCCCACCCAAGGGGGGGATGGCTACACCTTC,CASSPTQGGDGYTF
TRBV7-9,TRBJ1-2,-,-,TGTGCCAGCAGCTTAGCAGGGGATGATGGCTACACCTTC,CASSLAGDDGYTF
TRBV29-1,TRBJ1-2,TRBD1,-,TGCAGCGTTCTAACAGGGGGCGCGTATGGCTACACCTTC,CSVLTGGAYGYTF
TRBV7-3,TRBJ1-2,TRBD1,-,TGTGCCAGCAGCTCGGGACAGAACTATGGCTACACCTTC,CASSSGQNYGYTF
TRBV11-2,TRBJ2-7,-,-,TGTGCCAGCAGCTTTTCGGGGAGCTCCTACGAGCAGTACTTC,CASSFSGSSYEQYF
TRBV18,TRBJ1-2,-,-,TGTGCCAGCTCACCGGGACAAGGCTATGGCTACACCTTC,CASSPGQGYGYTF
TRBV4-3,TRBJ2-4,TRBD1,-,TGCGCCAGCAGCCAAGGATTAACAGGGGGGAACATTCAGTACTTC,CASSQGLTGGNIQYF
TRBV10-1,TRBJ2-7,TRBD1,few,TGCGCCAGCAGTGTATCAGGGGGCGCTGGAGAGCAGTACTTC,CASSVSGGAGEQYF
TRBV19,TRBJ2-5,-,-,TGTGCCAGTAGGGTGGCAGGGAAAGAGACCCAGTACTTC,CASRVAGKETQYF
TRBV11-3,TRBJ2-7,TRBD1,-,TGTGCCAGCAGCCTCGGGACAGGGGGCAGCGAGCAGTACTTC,CASSLGTGGSEQYF
TRBV18,TRBJ2-7,-,-,TGTGCCAGCTCACTACAGGGATACGAGCAGTACTTC,CASSLQGYEQYF
TRBV6-5,TRBJ2-1,-,-,TGTGCCAGCAGTTTACAGGGTCGGGAGCAGTTCTTC,CASSLQGREQFF
TRBV19,TRBJ2-1,-,few,TGTGCCAGTAGACCAGGACAGAGCTCCTACAATGAGCAGTTCTTC,CASRPGQSSYNEQFF
TRBV5-4,TRBJ1-6,TRBD1,-,TGTGCCAGCAGCGTGGGACAGGGTAATTCACCCCTCCACTTT,CASSVGQGNSPLHF
TRBV11-2,TRBJ2-2,-,-,TGTGCCAGCAGCGCAACTAACACCGGGGAGCTGTTTTTT,CASSATNTGELFF
TRBV7-9,TRBJ2-3,-,-,TGTGCCAGCAGCTCACCCGGGGATACGCAGTATTTT,CASSSPGDTQYF
TRBV25-1,TRBJ1-1,-,-,TGTGCCAGCAGTGAATGGGGCGTGACGGTCTTT,CASSEWGVTVF
TRBV7-8,TRBJ2-1,TRBD2,-,TGTGCCAGCAGCCTCAGACTAGCGGGAGGGTTCGAGCAGTTCTTC,CASSLRLAGGFEQFF
TRBV30,TRBJ2-7,-,once,TGTGCCTGGAGTGTAAGTAGAGAGCAGTACTTC,CAWSVSREQYF
TRBV29-1,TRBJ1-6,TRBD1,once,TGCAGCGTTGAAGATCCGGGACAGGGTTCTACACCCCTCCACTTT,CSVEDPGQGSTPLHF
TRBV7-6,TRBJ2-3,TRBD1,-,TGTGCCAGCAGCTTAGGGACAGGGGGCCCAGATACGCAGTATTTT,CASSLGTGGPDTQYF
TRBV5-1,TRBJ1-1,TRBD1,few,TGCGCCAGCAGCGACGACAGGGGGCCCATGAACACTGAAGCTTTCTTT,CASSDDRGPMNTEAFF
TRBV18,TRBJ2-3,TRBD1,once,TGTGCCAGCTCGCCCGGGACAGGGAATACAGATACGCAGTATTTT,CASSPGTGNTDTQYF
TRBV9,TRBJ2-5,-,-,TGTGCCAGCAGCACCCCGACAGGCAACCAAGAGACCCAGTACTTC,CASSTPTGNQETQYF
TRBV5-1,TRBJ1-2,TRBD1,-,TGCGCCAGCAGCTTGTCCACAGGGGATTATGGCTACACCTTC,CASSLSTGDYGYTF
TRBV2,TRBJ2-5,TRBD2,-,TGTGCCAGCAGTATCGGGACTAGCGGGCCGCCGGGTGAGACCCAGTACTTC,CASSIGTSGPPGETQYF
TRBV2,TRBJ1-5,TRBD1,few,TGTGCCAGCAGCGCACCGGGACAGGTGAATCAGCCCCAGCATTTT,CASSAPGQVNQPQHF
TRBV27,TRBJ2-6,TRBD1,-,TGTGCCAGCAGTCCGCGGACAGGGGCCCTCCAGAGCTCTGGGGCCAACGTCCTGACTTTC,CASSPRTGALQSSGANVLTF
TRBV7-6,TRBJ2-3,TRBD2,-,TGTGCCAGCAGCCTGGATAGCACCGGGAGGACAGATACGCAGTATTTT,CASSLDSTGRTDTQYF
TRBV19,TRBJ2-3,-,-,TGTGCCAGTAGTATTCTTTATTTCGGGCCCCGGGGAGATGTAGATACGCAGTATTTT,CASSILYFGPRGDVDTQYF
TRBV7-2,TRBJ2-3,-,-,TGTGCCATCGAGGGACTGGACCGTTTAGATACGCAGTATTTT,CAIEGLDRLDTQYF
TRBV5-1,TRBJ1-6,-,-,TGCGCCAGCAGCTTGGCCGCAAGGCAAGCGTGGTCACCCCTCCACTTT,CASSLAARQAWSPLHF
TRBV2,TRBJ2-2,-,-,TGTGCCAGCAGGGCCTGGGGGGTTTACACCGGGGAGCTGTTTTTT,CASRAWGVYTGELFF
TRBV7-9,TRBJ2-7,-,-,TGTGCCAGCAGCTTAGCGGGCCCAAGCTCCTACGAGCAGTACTTC,CASSLAGPSSYEQYF
TRBV28,TRBJ2-5,-,-,TGTGCCAGCAGTCCCCGGGGGTCTTACCAAGAGACCCAGTACTTC,CASSPRGSYQETQYF
TRBV30,TRBJ2-1,TRBD2,-,TGTGCCTGGAGTACCACTTCTAGGCGGGGGGGCCTTGTTGAGCAGTTCTTC,CAWSTTSRRGGLVEQFF
TRBV7-2,TRBJ2-5,-,-,TGTGCCAGCAGCCCCCGGTATAGCGAAGAGACCCAGTACTTC,CASSPRYSEETQYF
TRBV6-1,TRBJ2-7,-,-,TGTGCCAGCAGTAGACAGTCCGCCTACGAGCAGTACTTC,CASSRQSAYEQYF
TRBV7-9,TRBJ2-7,TRBD1,-,TGTGCCAGCAGCCGTGCGACGGGACAGGGGGCGGGAGAGCAGTACTTC,CASSRATGQGAGEQYF
TRBV19,TRBJ1-4,-,-,TGTGCCAGTAGTATACTGGGGCTACAAGATGAAAAACTGTTTTTT,CASSILGLQDEKLFF